One and the same sample provided the 24 T cell receptor beta chains below, sequenced in a study of B cell selection in AIRE deficiency. Sorted regulatory T cells were CD4-positive, CD25-high and CD127-low or negative. Sequencing used immunoSEQ multiplex PCR; TCRdb keeps in-frame clones, though not all of them. The sample has 20,000 to 30,000 clones; about 90% are singletons. Sequencing was done on a sample of CD4+CD25+ Tregs sorted from PBMCs. These receptors were obtained from a human donor in good health.

The genes are TRBV5-6 and TRBJ1-5, with a possible D match to TRBD1 (6 bases). V dropped 4 bases and J dropped 6 bases, with 23 bases sitting between them. The CDR3 has 17 residues. CDR1 is SGHDT and CDR2 is YYEEEE in the germline V gene. CDR3 nucleotide sequence: TGTGCCAGCAGCGCTTACAAAGAGGGGGGGGTAGCTCAGCCCCAGCATTTT. It specifies CASSAYKEGGVAQPQHF. Complete variable domain (other parts from reference TRBV5-6 and TRBJ1-5): DAGVTQSPTHLIKTRGQQVTLRCSPKSGHDTVSWYQQALGQGPQFIFQYYEEEERQRGNFPDRFSGHQFPNYSSELNVNALLLGDSALYLCASSAYKEGGVAQPQHFGDGTRLSIL.

This clone was observed once. V usage is TRBV5-1 and J usage is TRBJ1-1, with D perhaps TRBD1 (5 bases). The CDR3 is made up of 13 amino acids. V shed 8 bases and J shed 1 base, with 12 bases lying between them. In germline, CDR1 is SGHRS, CDR2 YFSETQ. The DNA for the CDR3 is TGCGCCAGTTCCCGACAGCCGAACACTGAAGCTTTCTTT. Translating it yields CASSRQPNTEAFF.

V gene TRBV5-1 combines with J gene TRBJ1-1, with a tentative D call TRBD1 (6 bases). The V end lost 0 bases, the J end lost 5 bases, and 8 bases lay between the germline ends. The germline gives CDR1 SGHRS, CDR2 YFSETQ. There are 13 residues in the CDR3. CDR3 amino acids: CASSLVRGTEAFF. The CDR3 coding sequence is TGCGCCAGCAGCTTGGTCAGGGGTACTGAAGCTTTCTTT. Drawing the rest from reference TRBV5-1 and TRBJ1-1, the complete variable domain is KAGVTQTPRYLIKTRGQQVTLSCSPISGHRSVSWYQQTPGQGLQFLFEYFSETQRNKGNFPGRFSGRQFSNSRSEMNVSTLELGDSALYLCASSLVRGTEAFFGQGTRLTVV.

The V and J genes are TRBV9 and TRBJ2-7, with 9 bases lining up with TRBD1. Germline trimming cut 0 bases from V and 3 bases from J; bases unmatched to any gene: 1. The CDR3 contains 14 residues. Per the germline V gene, CDR1 is SGDLS and CDR2 is YYNGEE. CDR3 DNA sequence: TGTGCCAGCAGCGTAGGACAGGGGGTCTACGAGCAGTACTTC. Its protein is CASSVGQGVYEQYF.

This sequence joins TRBV11-2 and TRBJ1-3; the D is unclear. Trimming left V 5 bases short and J 8 bases short, with 19 bases between. CDR1 is SGHAT, CDR2 FQNNGV, per germline. There are 15 residues in the CDR3. CDR3 DNA sequence: TGTGCCAGCAGCCGATCTGGCACCTATGGGGACACCATATATTTT. The encoded protein is CASSRSGTYGDTIYF. The full variable domain, in which reference TRBV11-2 and TRBJ1-3 provide the parts outside the CDR3, is EAGVAQSPRYKIIEKRQSVAFWCNPISGHATLYWYQQILGQGPKLLIQFQNNGVVDDSQLPKDRFSAERLKGVDSTLKIQPAKLEDSAVYLCASSRSGTYGDTIYFGEGSWLTVV.

The gene calls are TRBV4-1 and TRBJ2-7; 7 bases map to TRBD1. CDR1 MGHRA and CDR2 YSYEKL come from the germline V gene. This CDR3 comprises 17 residues. V was pared by 3 bases and J by 0 bases, with 11 bases of the junction left unmatched. CDR3 DNA: TGCGCCAGCAGCCAGGACTTCGGACAGGCCCTCTCCTACGAGCAGTACTTC. Encoded protein: CASSQDFGQALSYEQYF.

This chain links TRBV28 with TRBJ1-2; tentatively, D is TRBD1 (5 bases). Per the germline V gene, CDR1 is MDHEN and CDR2 is SYDVKM. This CDR3 has 13 amino acids. Trimming removed 5 bases at V and 4 bases at J, with 11 bases between. Here the CDR3 reads CASSDDRGYGYTF. Here the CDR3 DNA reads TGTGCCAGCAGTGACGACAGAGGCTATGGCTACACCTTC.

V is TRBV6-1 and J is TRBJ1-5, with D tentatively TRBD1 (5 bases). The germline V gene encodes CDR1 MNHNS and CDR2 SASEGT. The V end was cut by 6 bases, the J end by 2 bases, with 14 bases between. The CDR3 has 15 amino acids. The CDR3 coding sequence is TGTGCCAGCAGGGGGACGGGGGTCGGCAATCAGCCCCAGCATTTT. Translation gives CASRGTGVGNQPQHF.

This clone has only one observation. The gene calls are TRBV7-9 and TRBJ2-1, with 10 bases that match TRBD1. The CDR3 runs to 16 residues. Looked up from germline, CDR1 is SEHNR and CDR2 is FQNEAQ (reference sequence). V dropped 4 bases and J dropped 5; count of bases not matched to a gene: 8. The CDR3 region is CASSSSGTGVHNEQFF. For the CDR3, the DNA is TGTGCCAGCAGCTCAAGTGGGACAGGGGTCCACAATGAGCAGTTCTTC.

The gene calls are TRBV5-1 and TRBJ1-1; D is unclear. The CDR3 has 14 amino acids. Germline CDR1 and CDR2: SGHRS and YFSETQ. The germline V and J ends were trimmed by 0 bases and 3 bases, with 9 bases remaining between them. CDR3 region: CASSLVGGDTEAFF. The DNA of the CDR3 is TGCGCCAGCAGCTTGGTGGGCGGTGACACTGAAGCTTTCTTT. Full variable domain (rest looked up from reference TRBV5-1 and TRBJ1-1): KAGVTQTPRYLIKTRGQQVTLSCSPISGHRSVSWYQQTPGQGLQFLFEYFSETQRNKGNFPGRFSGRQFSNSRSEMNVSTLELGDSALYLCASSLVGGDTEAFFGQGTRLTVV.

This chain links TRBV6-1 with TRBJ2-6; 8 nucleotides agree with TRBD1. V lost 3 bases to trimming and J lost 0 bases; unmatched junction nucleotides: 7. Germline values: CDR1 MNHNS, CDR2 SASEGT. The CDR3 has 18 residues. The CDR3 sequence: CASSDPGQAHSGANVLTF. The CDR3 bases are TGTGCCAGCAGTGATCCGGGACAGGCTCACTCTGGGGCCAACGTCCTGACTTTC.

The chain has TRBV9 and TRBJ2-5; D remains ambiguous. This CDR3 spans 12 amino acids. The germline V gene has CDR1 SGDLS and CDR2 YYNGEE. Between the trimmed V and J ends, which lost 3 bases and 1 base, there was a span of 4 bases. The CDR3 DNA reads as TGTGCCAGCAGCGCTACCCAAGAGACCCAGTACTTC. Translation gives CASSATQETQYF. Variable domain in full (rest from reference TRBV9 and TRBJ2-5): DSGVTQTPKHLITATGQRVTLRCSPRSGDLSVYWYQQSLDQGLQFLIQYYNGEERAKGNILERFSAQQFPDLHSELNLSSLELGDSALYFCASSATQETQYFGPGTRLLVL.

V gene TRBV6-1 combines with J gene TRBJ1-2; TRBD1 is a possible D gene (6 bases). The CDR3 has 15 residues. Germline V lookup: CDR1 MNHNS, CDR2 SASEGT. Trimming left V 8 bases short and J 6 bases short, with 22 bases between. The CDR3: CASSSRGGAAHGYTF. The CDR3 DNA reads as TGTGCCAGCTCTTCGAGGGGGGGGGCGGCACATGGCTACACCTTC.

The J gene is TRBJ2-3, the V gene TRBV7-2; TRBD1 or TRBD2 may be the D gene (5 bases each). Per germline, CDR1 SGHTA and CDR2 FQGNSA. This CDR3 has 15 amino acids. V was cut by 2 bases and J by 6 bases, with 15 bases left in between. CDR3 nucleotides: TGTGCCAGCAGCTTATTGACAGTCCGAGGGGATACGCAGTATTTT. This translates into CASSLLTVRGDTQYF.

The chain recombines TRBV11-2 with TRBJ2-3, with 7 positions matching TRBD2. Trimming at V came to 5 bases and at J to 4 bases, leaving 6 bases not matched to a gene. CDR1 is SGHAT, CDR2 FQNNGV, per germline. CDR3 length equals 14 residues. CDR3 protein: CASSQSGGSDTQYF. DNA for the CDR3: TGTGCCAGCAGCCAATCGGGGGGTTCAGATACGCAGTATTTT. Variable domain in full (rest from reference TRBV11-2 and TRBJ2-3): EAGVAQSPRYKIIEKRQSVAFWCNPISGHATLYWYQQILGQGPKLLIQFQNNGVVDDSQLPKDRFSAERLKGVDSTLKIQPAKLEDSAVYLCASSQSGGSDTQYFGPGTRLTVL.

The V call is TRBV18, the J call TRBJ2-5; the D gene is possibly TRBD1 (6 bases). CDR1 KGHSH and CDR2 LQKENI come from the germline V gene. Trimming took 0 bases from V and 1 from J, leaving 6 bases between them. This CDR3 region has 14 residues. The CDR3 DNA reads TGTGCCAGCTCACCACCGACAGGCCAAGAGACCCAGTACTTC. Its translation is CASSPPTGQETQYF.

This rearrangement joins TRBV19 to TRBJ2-3, with 8 bases that match TRBD1. CDR3 size: 16 residues. Germline V gives CDR1 LNHDA, CDR2 SQIVND (reference sequence). V gave up 5 bases and J gave up 5 bases; unmatched junction bases: 12. CDR3 bases: TGTGCCAGTAGTTTCGGACAGGGATGGAACGTAGATACGCAGTATTTT. Encoded protein: CASSFGQGWNVDTQYF. Looking up the rest from reference TRBV19 and TRBJ2-3 gives the full variable domain: DGGITQSPKYLFRKEGQNVTLSCEQNLNHDAMYWYRQDPGQGLRLIYYSQIVNDFQKGDIAEGYSVSREKKESFPLTVTSAQKNPTAFYLCASSFGQGWNVDTQYFGPGTRLTVL.

This clone appeared once. The chain recombines TRBV19 with TRBJ1-2; 7 bases line up with TRBD1. Germline V gene lookup returns CDR1 LNHDA and CDR2 SQIVND (reference sequence). Trimming at V came to 6 bases and at J to 4 bases, leaving 2 bases not matched to a gene. The CDR3 consists of 12 residues. The CDR3 spells CASSWTGYGYTF. The CDR3 DNA follows: TGTGCCAGTAGCTGGACAGGCTATGGCTACACCTTC.

This chain uses TRBV6-5 with TRBJ1-1; D is undetermined. V lost 0 bases and J 6 bases, leaving 11 bases between the germline ends. CDR1 and CDR2 (germline): MNHEY, SVGAGI. This CDR3 is built from 14 residues. The CDR3 here is CASSYSLRTAEAFF. The CDR3 region has the DNA TGTGCCAGCAGTTACTCGCTAAGGACGGCTGAAGCTTTCTTT.

This rearrangement joins TRBV19 to TRBJ2-7; TRBD2 matches 13 bases. Germline assignment: CDR1 LNHDA and CDR2 SQIVND (reference sequence). V lost 6 bases, J lost 7 bases, and 12 bases stayed unmatched. The CDR3 contains 16 residues. The CDR3 spells CASSPTSGGAGLEQYF. The CDR3, as DNA: TGTGCCAGTAGCCCTACTAGCGGGGGGGCCGGGTTGGAGCAGTACTTC.

The chain joins TRBV11-2 to TRBJ1-6; D gene uncertain. From germline, CDR1 is SGHAT and CDR2 FQNNGV. V was clipped by 4 bases and J by 11 bases, with 15 bases between them. CDR3 length: 14 residues. The CDR3 coding sequence is TGTGCCAGCAGCTCATCCCCCAATTTTACACCCCTCCACTTT. Encoded protein: CASSSSPNFTPLHF.

The genes are TRBV7-9 and TRBJ1-2; D call uncertain. Germline V CDR1 and CDR2: SEHNR, FQNEAQ (reference sequence). The CDR3 runs 14 residues. The V gene lost 5 bases and the J gene lost 4 bases, with 14 bases spanning the gap. The CDR3 bases are TGTGCCAGCAGCCTGGTTGGAGCTGGCTATGGCTACACCTTC. Translating it yields CASSLVGAGYGYTF. Together with reference TRBV7-9 and TRBJ1-2, the CDR3 gives the full variable domain: DTGVSQNPRHKITKRGQNVTFRCDPISEHNRLYWYRQTLGQGPEFLTYFQNEAQLEKSRLLSDRFSAERPKGSFSTLEIQRTEQGDSAMYLCASSLVGAGYGYTFGSGTRLTVV.

The V call is TRBV11-3, the J call TRBJ2-3; TRBD2 matches 8 bases. Looked up from germline, CDR1 is SGHNT and CDR2 is YENEEA. J lost 0 bases, V lost 6 bases, and 2 bases had no gene match. This CDR3 spans 14 amino acids. CDR3 sequence (DNA): TGTGCCAGCAGTCGGACTAGCAGCACAGATACGCAGTATTTT. It specifies CASSRTSSTDTQYF. Filled out from reference TRBV11-3 and TRBJ2-3, the complete variable domain reads EAGVVQSPRYKIIEKKQPVAFWCNPISGHNTLYWYLQNLGQGPELLIRYENEEAVDDSQLPKDRFSAERLKGVDSTLKIQPAELGDSAVYLCASSRTSSTDTQYFGPGTRLTVL.

The chain employs TRBV18 and TRBJ1-1; D not certain. The germline gives CDR1 KGHSH, CDR2 LQKENI. CDR3 length equals 15 residues. The V end was cut by 0 bases, the J end by 0 bases, with 8 bases between. The CDR3 nucleotides read TGTGCCAGCTCACCACCGGGAAGACTGAACACTGAAGCTTTCTTT. Residues: CASSPPGRLNTEAFF.